This T cell receptor beta chain stems from a study of cytomegalovirus exposure and HLA in healthy donors. A multiplex PCR was run with 60 Vbeta primers and 13 Jbeta primers. Here immunoSEQ multiplex PCR was the method, and the copy in TCRdb shows in-frame clones only, minus some. The sample lists 100,000 or so clones, 84% occurring once. This CDR3 is built from 12 residues. The trim removed 3 bases at V and 11 bases at J, leaving 5 bases unmatched. Germline V CDR1 and CDR2: SGHTS, YDEGEE. Sequencing was performed on PBMCs. The sequence derives from a woman under 30 in good health and CMV-seronegative. V and J are TRBV5-8 and TRBJ2-5, with 9 bases matching TRBD2. This CDR3 is CASSSGGGEQYF. DNA of the CDR3: TGTGCCAGCAGCTCTGGCGGGGGGGAGCAGTACTTC.